What follows is one T cell receptor (beta chain) and its context. No antigen is known for it. This record comes from a study of STAT5B mutations in CD4+ large granular lymphocyte leukemia. Study-wide points: Main leukemic clonotypes were patient-specific, but 25% appeared at low frequency elsewhere.

Assay: immunoSEQ multiplex PCR; the TCRdb copy retains only in-frame clones and omits some. Of some 21,000 clones listed, 60% to 80% were seen once; the top ten hold approximately 4.1%. From germline, CDR1 is SGHAT and CDR2 FQNNGV. V shed 4 bases, J shed 5 bases, and the junction held 6 bases outside the gene matches. CDR3 length equals 15 residues. The receptor was isolated from a human donor in good health. The J gene is TRBJ2-3, the V gene TRBV11-2; 10 bases match TRBD2. The sequencing input was CD4+ T cells from blood buffy coats. The CDR3, as DNA: TGTGCCAGCAGCTGGACTAGCGGCTCCGGAGATACGCAGTATTTT. Translated: CASSWTSGSGDTQYF. The entire variable domain, with the rest obtained from reference TRBV11-2 and TRBJ2-3, is as follows: EAGVAQSPRYKIIEKRQSVAFWCNPISGHATLYWYQQILGQGPKLLIQFQNNGVVDDSQLPKDRFSAERLKGVDSTLKIQPAKLEDSAVYLCASSWTSGSGDTQYFGPGTRLTVL.